The clone carrying this T cell receptor (beta chain) was counted only a few times. Antigen: not known. Germline CDR1 SGHDN, CDR2 FVKESK. J lost 6 bases, V lost 2 bases, and 6 bases had no gene match. The CDR3 consists of 14 residues. These data originate in a study of shared clonotypes between healthy human individuals. Study-level results: Sampling covered blood only; tissue repertoires likely differ.

Produced via immunoSEQ multiplex PCR; TCRdb's table is partial and in-frame only. The sample holds about 490,000 clones, about 79% seen once. The rearrangement joins TRBV14 to TRBJ1-2; TRBD1 agrees at 7 bases. Material for sequencing was PBMCs. The clonotype originates from a woman in her thirties or forties in good health. Some clones in this sample may be carry-over from other donors' samples. The CDR3 region is CASSQLDRADGYTF. Written as DNA, the CDR3 is TGTGCCAGCAGCCAACTTGACAGGGCTGATGGCTACACCTTC.